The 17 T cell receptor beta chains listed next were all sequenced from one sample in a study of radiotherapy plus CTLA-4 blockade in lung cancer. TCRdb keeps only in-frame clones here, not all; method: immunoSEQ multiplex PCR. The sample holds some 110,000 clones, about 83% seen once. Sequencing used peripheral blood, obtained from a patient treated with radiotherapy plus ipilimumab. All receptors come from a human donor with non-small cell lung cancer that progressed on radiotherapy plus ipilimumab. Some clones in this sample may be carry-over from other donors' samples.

Here the CDR3 reads CAGSLYAGGTDTQYF. For the CDR3, the DNA is TGTGCCGGCTCCCTCTACGCGGGGGGCACAGATACGCAGTATTTT. The chain links TRBV2 to TRBJ2-3; TRBD2 aligns across 7 bases. Germline V gene sequence: CDR1 SNHLY, CDR2 FYNNEI. The CDR3 has 15 amino acids. V trimming: 11 bases; J trimming: 1 base; junction bases outside the gene matches: 12.

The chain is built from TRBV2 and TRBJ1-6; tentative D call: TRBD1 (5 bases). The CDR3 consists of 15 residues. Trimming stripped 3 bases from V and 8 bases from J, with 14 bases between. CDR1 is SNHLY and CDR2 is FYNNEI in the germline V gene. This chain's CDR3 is CASSDKGIGDSPLHF. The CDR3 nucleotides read TGTGCCAGCAGTGATAAGGGGATAGGAGATTCACCCCTCCACTTT.

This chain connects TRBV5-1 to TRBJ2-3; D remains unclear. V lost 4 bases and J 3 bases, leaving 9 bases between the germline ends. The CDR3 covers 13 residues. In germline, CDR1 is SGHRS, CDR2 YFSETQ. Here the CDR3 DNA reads TGCGCCAGCAGCGGAACTGAGACAGATACGCAGTATTTT. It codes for CASSGTETDTQYF.

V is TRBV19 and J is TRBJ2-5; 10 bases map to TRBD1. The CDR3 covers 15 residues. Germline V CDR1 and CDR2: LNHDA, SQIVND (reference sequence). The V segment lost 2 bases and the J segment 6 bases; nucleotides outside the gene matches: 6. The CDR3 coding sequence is TGTGCCAGTAGTATACCAGGGGACAGGGGAAAGACCCAGTACTTC. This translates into CASSIPGDRGKTQYF.

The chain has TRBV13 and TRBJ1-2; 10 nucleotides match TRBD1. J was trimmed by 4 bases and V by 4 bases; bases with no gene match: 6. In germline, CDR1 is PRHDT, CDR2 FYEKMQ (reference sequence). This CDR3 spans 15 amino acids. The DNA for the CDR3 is TGTGCCAGCAGCTCCCGGAGGACAGGGGGCTATGGCTACACCTTC. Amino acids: CASSSRRTGGYGYTF.

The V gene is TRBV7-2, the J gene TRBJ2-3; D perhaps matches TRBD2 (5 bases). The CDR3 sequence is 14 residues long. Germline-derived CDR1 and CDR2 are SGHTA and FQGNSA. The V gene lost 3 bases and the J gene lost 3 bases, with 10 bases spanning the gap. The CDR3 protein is CASSFLGMTDTQYF. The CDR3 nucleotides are TGTGCCAGCAGCTTCCTCGGGATGACAGATACGCAGTATTTT.

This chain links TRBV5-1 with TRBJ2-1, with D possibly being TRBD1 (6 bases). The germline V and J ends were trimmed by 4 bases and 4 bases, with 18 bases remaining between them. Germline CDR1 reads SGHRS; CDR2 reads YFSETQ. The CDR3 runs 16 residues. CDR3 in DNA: TGCGCCAGCAGCCCGGATCCCGGGACACAGTACAATGAGCAGTTCTTC. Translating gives CASSPDPGTQYNEQFF.

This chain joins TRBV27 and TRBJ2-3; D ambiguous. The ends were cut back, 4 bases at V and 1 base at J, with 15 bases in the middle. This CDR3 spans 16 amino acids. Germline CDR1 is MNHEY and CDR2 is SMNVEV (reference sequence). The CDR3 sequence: CASSSAPSRGTDTQYF. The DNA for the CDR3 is TGTGCCAGCAGTTCAGCCCCGAGCCGTGGCACAGATACGCAGTATTTT.

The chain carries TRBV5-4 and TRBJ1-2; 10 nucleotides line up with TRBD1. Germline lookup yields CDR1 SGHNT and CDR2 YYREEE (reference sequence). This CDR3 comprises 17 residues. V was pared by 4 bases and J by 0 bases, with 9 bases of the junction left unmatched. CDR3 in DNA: TGTGCCAGCAGCCCCCACGGGGGACAGGGGTCTAACTATGGCTACACCTTC. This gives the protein CASSPHGGQGSNYGYTF.

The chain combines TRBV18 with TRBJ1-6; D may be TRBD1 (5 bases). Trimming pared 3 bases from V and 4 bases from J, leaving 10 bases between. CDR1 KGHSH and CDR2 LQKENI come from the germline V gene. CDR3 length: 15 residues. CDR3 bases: TGTGCCAGCTCACCTACAGGTGATTATAATTCACCCCTCCACTTT. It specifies CASSPTGDYNSPLHF.

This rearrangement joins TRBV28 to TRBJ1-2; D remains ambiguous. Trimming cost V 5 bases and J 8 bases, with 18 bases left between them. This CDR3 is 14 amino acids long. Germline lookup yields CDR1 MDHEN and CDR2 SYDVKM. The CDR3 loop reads CASSLSAGLEGYTF. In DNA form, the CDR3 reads TGTGCCAGCAGTCTAAGCGCAGGTTTGGAGGGCTACACCTTC.

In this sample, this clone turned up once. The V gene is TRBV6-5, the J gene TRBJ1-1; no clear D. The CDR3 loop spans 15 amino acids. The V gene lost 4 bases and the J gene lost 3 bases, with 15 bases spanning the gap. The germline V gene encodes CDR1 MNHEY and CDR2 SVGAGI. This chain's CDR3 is CASSLNGFQYTEAFF. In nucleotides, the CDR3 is TGTGCCAGCAGTTTGAACGGATTCCAATACACTGAAGCTTTCTTT.

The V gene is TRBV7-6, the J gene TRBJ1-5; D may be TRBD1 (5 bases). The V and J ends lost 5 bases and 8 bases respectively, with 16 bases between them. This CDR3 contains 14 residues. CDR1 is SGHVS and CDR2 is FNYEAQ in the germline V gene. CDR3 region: CASSPRGSWEPQHF. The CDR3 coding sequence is TGTGCCAGCAGCCCTAGGGGTTCGTGGGAGCCCCAGCATTTT.

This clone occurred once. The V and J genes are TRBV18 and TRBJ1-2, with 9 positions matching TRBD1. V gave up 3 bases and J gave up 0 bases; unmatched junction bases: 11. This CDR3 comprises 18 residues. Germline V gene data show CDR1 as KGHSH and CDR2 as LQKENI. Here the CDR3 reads CASSPTSGQGLSNYGYTF. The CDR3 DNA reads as TGTGCCAGCTCACCGACTTCGGGACAGGGACTTTCTAACTATGGCTACACCTTC.

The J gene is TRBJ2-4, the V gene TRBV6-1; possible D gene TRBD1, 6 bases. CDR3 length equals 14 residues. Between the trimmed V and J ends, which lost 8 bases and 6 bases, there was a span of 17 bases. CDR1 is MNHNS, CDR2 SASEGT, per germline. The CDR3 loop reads CASLPPGHLNIQYF. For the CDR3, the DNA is TGTGCCAGCCTCCCCCCGGGACACCTAAACATTCAGTACTTC.

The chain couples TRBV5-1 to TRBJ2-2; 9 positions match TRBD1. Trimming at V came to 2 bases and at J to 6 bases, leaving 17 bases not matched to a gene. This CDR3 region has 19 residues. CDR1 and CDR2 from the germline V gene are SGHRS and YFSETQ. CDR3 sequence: CASSLGGWTQGAMAGELFF. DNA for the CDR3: TGCGCCAGCAGCTTAGGAGGTTGGACACAGGGGGCGATGGCCGGGGAGCTGTTTTTT.

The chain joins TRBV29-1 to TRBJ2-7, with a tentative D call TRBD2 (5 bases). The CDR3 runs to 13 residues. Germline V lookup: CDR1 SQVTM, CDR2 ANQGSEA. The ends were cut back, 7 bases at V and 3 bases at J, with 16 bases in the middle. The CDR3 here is CSASDFARYEQYF. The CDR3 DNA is TGCAGCGCCTCGGACTTCGCCCGCTACGAGCAGTACTTC.